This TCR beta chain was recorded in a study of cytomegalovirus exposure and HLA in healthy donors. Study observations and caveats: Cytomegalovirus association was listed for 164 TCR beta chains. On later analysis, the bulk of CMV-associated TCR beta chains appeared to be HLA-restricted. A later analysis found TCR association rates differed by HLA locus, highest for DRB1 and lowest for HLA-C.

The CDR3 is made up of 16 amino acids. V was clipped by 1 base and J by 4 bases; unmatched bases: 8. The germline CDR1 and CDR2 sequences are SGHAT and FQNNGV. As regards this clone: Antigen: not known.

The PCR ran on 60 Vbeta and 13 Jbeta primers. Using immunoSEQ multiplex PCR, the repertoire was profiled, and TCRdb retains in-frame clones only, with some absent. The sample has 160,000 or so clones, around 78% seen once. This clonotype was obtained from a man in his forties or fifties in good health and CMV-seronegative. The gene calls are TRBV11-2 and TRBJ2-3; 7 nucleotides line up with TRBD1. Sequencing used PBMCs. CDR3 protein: CASSLGDRVGADTQYF. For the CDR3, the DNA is TGTGCCAGCAGCTTAGGTGACAGGGTTGGAGCAGATACGCAGTATTTT.